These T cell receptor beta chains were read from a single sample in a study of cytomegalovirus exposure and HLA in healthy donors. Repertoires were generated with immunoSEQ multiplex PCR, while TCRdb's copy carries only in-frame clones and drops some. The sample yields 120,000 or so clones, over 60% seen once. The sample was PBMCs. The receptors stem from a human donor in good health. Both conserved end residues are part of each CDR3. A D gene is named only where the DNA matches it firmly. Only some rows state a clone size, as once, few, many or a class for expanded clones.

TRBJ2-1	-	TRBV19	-	CASTPFGSYNEQFF	TGTGCCAGTACCCCTTTCGGCTCCTACAATGAGCAGTTCTTC
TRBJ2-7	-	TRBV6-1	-	CASSEALLSYEQYF	TGTGCCAGCAGTGAAGCCCTTCTATCCTACGAGCAGTACTTC
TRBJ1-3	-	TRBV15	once	CATSRALLGNTIYF	TGTGCCACCAGCAGAGCCCTTTTGGGAAACACCATATATTTT
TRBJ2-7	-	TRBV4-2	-	CASSQEADGAYEQYF	TGTGCCAGCAGCCAAGAGGCCGACGGGGCCTACGAGCAGTACTTC
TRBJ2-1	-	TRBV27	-	CASGRGLYNEQFF	TGTGCCAGCGGGCGGGGTCTCTACAATGAGCAGTTCTTC
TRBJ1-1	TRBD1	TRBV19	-	CASSSSGTGEFTEAFF	TGTGCCAGTAGCTCCTCCGGGACAGGGGAATTCACTGAAGCTTTCTTT
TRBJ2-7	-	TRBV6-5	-	CASRTGPYEQYF	TGTGCCAGCAGGACGGGTCCCTACGAGCAGTACTTC
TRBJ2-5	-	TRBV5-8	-	CASSLHMGGETQYF	TGTGCCAGCAGCCTACACATGGGGGGAGAGACCCAGTACTTC
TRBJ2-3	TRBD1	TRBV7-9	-	CASSDRDRSFADTQYF	TGTGCCAGCAGCGACCGGGACAGGTCTTTTGCAGATACGCAGTATTTT
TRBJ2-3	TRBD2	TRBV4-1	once	CASSQSSGTSGATDTQYF	TGCGCCAGCAGCCAGTCCTCCGGGACTAGCGGGGCTACAGATACGCAGTATTTT
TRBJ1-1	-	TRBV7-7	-	CASSYNMNTEAFF	TGTGCTAGCAGCTACAACATGAACACTGAAGCTTTCTTT
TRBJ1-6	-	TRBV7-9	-	CASSIRNGGDSYNSPLHF	TGTGCCAGCAGTATCCGTAATGGAGGCGACTCCTATAATTCACCCCTCCACTTT
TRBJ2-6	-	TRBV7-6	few	CASSLRGGTSGANVLTF	TGTGCCAGCAGCTTGAGGGGGGGAACCTCTGGGGCCAACGTCCTGACTTTC
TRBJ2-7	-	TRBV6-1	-	CASSGRDTFYEQYF	TGTGCCAGCAGTGGTCGGGACACATTCTACGAGCAGTACTTC
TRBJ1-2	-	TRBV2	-	CASLVGYGYTF	TGTGCCAGCTTGGTCGGTTATGGCTACACCTTC
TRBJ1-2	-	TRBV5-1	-	CASSLGDTFLGNYGYTF	TGCGCCAGCAGCTTGGGGGACACCTTTCTAGGTAACTATGGCTACACCTTC
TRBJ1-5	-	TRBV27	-	CASSPQSWGGQPQHF	TGTGCCAGCAGTCCACAGAGTTGGGGAGGTCAGCCCCAGCATTTT
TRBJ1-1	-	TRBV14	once	CASSQVRGLGTEAFF	TGTGCCAGCAGCCAAGTCAGAGGTCTGGGCACTGAAGCTTTCTTT
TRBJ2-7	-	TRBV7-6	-	CASSPDARAGGAPYEQYF	TGTGCCAGCAGCCCAGATGCGCGAGCTGGGGGCGCTCCCTACGAGCAGTACTTC
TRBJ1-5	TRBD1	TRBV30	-	CAWSAKGPGGRGQPQHF	TGTGCCTGGAGTGCAAAGGGTCCAGGGGGCCGGGGCCAGCCCCAGCATTTT
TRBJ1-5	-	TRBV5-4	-	CASSPEAPDIFGNQPQHF	TGTGCCAGCAGCCCCGAAGCCCCCGACATTTTTGGCAATCAGCCCCAGCATTTT
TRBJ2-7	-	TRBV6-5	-	CASSSRTEPSYEQYF	TGTGCCAGCAGTTCCAGGACAGAACCCTCCTACGAGCAGTACTTC
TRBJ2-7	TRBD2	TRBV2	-	CASSENGFDGTSSYEQYF	TGTGCCAGCAGTGAAAACGGTTTTGATGGGACTAGCTCCTACGAGCAGTACTTC
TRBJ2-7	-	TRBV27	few	CASSYSGNTYEQYF	TGTGCCAGCAGTTACTCCGGGAATACCTACGAGCAGTACTTC
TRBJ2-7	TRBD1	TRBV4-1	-	CASSQSGQDYEQYF	TGCGCCAGCAGCCAATCCGGACAGGACTACGAGCAGTACTTC
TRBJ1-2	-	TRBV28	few	CASSPLSGAHGYTF	TGTGCCAGCAGTCCTCTGTCAGGGGCCCATGGCTACACCTTC
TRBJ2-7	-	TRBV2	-	CASSQGTFGDEQYF	TGTGCCAGCAGTCAGGGAACTTTTGGGGACGAGCAGTACTTC
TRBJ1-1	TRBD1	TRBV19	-	CASRATGVEAWNTEAFF	TGTGCCAGTAGGGCGACAGGGGTGGAGGCTTGGAACACTGAAGCTTTCTTT
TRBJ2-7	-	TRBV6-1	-	CASSERISATPRAYEQYF	TGCGCCAGCAGTGAGAGAATCAGTGCGACTCCGAGGGCCTACGAGCAGTACTTC
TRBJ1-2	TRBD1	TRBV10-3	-	CAISEGGAGNYGYTF	TGTGCCATCAGCGAAGGGGGCGCAGGTAACTATGGCTACACCTTC
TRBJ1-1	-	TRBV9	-	CASSVGWRTEAFF	TGTGCCAGCAGCGTAGGCTGGCGGACTGAAGCTTTCTTT
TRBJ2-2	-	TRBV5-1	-	CASSLRAGTGELFF	TGCGCCAGCAGCCTCAGGGCTGGCACCGGGGAGCTGTTTTTT
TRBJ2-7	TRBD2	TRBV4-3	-	CASSQGLLTSAREQYF	TGCGCCAGCAGCCAAGGGCTCTTAACTAGCGCCAGGGAGCAGTACTTC